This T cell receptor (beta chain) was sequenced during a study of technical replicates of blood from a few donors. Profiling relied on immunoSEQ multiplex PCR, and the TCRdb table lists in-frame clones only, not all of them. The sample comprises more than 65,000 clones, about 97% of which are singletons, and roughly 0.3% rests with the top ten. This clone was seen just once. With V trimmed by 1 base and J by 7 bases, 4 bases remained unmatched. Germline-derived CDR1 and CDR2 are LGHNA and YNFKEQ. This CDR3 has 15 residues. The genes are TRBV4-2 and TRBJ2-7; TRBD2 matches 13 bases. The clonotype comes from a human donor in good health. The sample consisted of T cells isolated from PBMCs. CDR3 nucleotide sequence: TGTGCCAGCAGCCAAGCACTAGCGGGAGGGGAAGAGCAGTACTTC. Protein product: CASSQALAGGEEQYF.